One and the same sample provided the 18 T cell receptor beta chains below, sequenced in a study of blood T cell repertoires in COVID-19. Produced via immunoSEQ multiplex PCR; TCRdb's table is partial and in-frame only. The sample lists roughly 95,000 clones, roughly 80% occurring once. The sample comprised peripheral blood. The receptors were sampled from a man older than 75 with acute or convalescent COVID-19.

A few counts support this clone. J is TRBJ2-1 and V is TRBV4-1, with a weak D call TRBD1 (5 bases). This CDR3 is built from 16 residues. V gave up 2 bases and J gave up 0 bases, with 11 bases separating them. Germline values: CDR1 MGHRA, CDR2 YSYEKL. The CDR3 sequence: CASSQSPGYSYNEQFF. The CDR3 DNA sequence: TGCGCCAGCAGCCAAAGCCCAGGGTACTCCTACAATGAGCAGTTCTTC.

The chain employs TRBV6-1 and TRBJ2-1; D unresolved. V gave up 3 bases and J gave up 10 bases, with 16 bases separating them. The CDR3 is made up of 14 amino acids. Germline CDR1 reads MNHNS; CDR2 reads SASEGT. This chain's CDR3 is CASSDARVSREQFF. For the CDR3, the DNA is TGTGCCAGCAGTGATGCCCGTGTGTCCAGGGAGCAGTTCTTC.

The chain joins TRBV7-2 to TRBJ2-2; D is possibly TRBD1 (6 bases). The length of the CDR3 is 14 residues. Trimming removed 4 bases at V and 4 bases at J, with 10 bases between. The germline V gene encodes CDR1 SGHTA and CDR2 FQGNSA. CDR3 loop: CASSSGQPTGELFF. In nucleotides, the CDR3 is TGTGCCAGCAGCTCCGGACAGCCCACCGGGGAGCTGTTTTTT.

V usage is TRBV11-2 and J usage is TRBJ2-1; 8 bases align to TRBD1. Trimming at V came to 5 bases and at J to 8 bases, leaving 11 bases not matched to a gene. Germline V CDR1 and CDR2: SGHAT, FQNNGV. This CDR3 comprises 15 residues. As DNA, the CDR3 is TGTGCCAGCAGCCCAGGACAGGGCAAGTGGGATGAGCAGTTCTTC. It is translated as CASSPGQGKWDEQFF.

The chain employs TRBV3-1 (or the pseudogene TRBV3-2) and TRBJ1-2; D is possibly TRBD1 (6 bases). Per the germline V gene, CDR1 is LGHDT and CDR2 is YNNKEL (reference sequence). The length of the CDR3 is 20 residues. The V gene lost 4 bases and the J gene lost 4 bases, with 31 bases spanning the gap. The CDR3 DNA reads TGTGCCAGCAGCCGAAAAGGGGGAAAGGGGCGTTTGTCAGGGGTCTATGGCTACACCTTC. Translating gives CASSRKGGKGRLSGVYGYTF.

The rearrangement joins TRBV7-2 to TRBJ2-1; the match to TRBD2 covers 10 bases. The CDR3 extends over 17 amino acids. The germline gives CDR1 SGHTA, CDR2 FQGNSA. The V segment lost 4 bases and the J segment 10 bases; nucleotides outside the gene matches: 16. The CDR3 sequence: CASSSPGLAGGQREQFF. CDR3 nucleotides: TGTGCCAGCAGCTCCCCCGGGTTAGCGGGAGGCCAGAGGGAGCAGTTCTTC. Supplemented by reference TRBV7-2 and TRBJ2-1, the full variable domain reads GAGVSQSPSNKVTEKGKDVELRCDPISGHTALYWYRQSLGQGLEFLIYFQGNSAPDKSGLPSDRFSAERTGGSVSTLTIQRTQQEDSAVYLCASSSPGLAGGQREQFFGPGTRLTVL.

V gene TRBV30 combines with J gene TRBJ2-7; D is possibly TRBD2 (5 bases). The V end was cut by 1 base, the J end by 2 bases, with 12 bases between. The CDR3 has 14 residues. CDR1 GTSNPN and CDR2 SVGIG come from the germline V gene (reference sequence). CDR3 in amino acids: CAWSGRGRTYEQYF. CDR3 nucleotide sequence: TGTGCCTGGAGTGGCCGAGGGCGAACCTACGAGCAGTACTTC.

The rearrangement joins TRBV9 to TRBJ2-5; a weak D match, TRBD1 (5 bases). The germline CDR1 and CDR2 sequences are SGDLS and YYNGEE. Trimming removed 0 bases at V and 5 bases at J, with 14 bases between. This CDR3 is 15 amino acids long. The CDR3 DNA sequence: TGTGCCAGCAGCGTAGGGGGCCGACGTTCGGAGACCCAGTACTTC. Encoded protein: CASSVGGRRSETQYF.

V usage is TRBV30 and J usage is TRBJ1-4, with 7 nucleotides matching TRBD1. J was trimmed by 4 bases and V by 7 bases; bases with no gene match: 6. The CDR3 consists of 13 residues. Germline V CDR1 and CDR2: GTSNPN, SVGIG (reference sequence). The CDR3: CASTGADNEKLFF. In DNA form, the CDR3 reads TGTGCCTCCACAGGGGCTGATAATGAAAAACTGTTTTTT.

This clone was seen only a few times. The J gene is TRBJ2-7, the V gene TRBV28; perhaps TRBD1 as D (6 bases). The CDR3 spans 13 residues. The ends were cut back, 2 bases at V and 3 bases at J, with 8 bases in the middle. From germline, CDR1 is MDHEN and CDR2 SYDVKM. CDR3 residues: CASSLVTGYEQYF. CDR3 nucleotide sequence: TGTGCCAGCAGTTTAGTGACAGGCTACGAGCAGTACTTC. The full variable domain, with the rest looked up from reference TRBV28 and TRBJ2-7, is DVKVTQSSRYLVKRTGEKVFLECVQDMDHENMFWYRQDPGLGLRLIYFSYDVKMKEKGDIPEGYSVSREKKERFSLILESASTNQTSMYLCASSLVTGYEQYFGPGTRLTVT.

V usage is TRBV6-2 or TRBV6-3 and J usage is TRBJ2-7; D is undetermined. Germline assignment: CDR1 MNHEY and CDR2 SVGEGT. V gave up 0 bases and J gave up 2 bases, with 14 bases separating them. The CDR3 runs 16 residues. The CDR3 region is CASSYSSAKTTYEQYF. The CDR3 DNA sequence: TGTGCCAGCAGTTACTCGAGCGCCAAGACGACCTACGAGCAGTACTTC.

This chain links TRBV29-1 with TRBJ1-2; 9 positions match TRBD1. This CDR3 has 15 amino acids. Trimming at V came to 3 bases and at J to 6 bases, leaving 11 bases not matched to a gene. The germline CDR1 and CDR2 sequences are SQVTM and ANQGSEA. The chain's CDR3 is CSVDPRTGDGNGYTF. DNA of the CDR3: TGCAGCGTTGACCCTAGGACAGGGGATGGAAATGGCTACACCTTC.

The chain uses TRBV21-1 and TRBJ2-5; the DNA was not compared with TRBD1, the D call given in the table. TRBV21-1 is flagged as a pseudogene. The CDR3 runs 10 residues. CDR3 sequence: CASTQGAQYF. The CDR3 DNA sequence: TGTGCCAGCACCCAAGGGGCCCAGTACTTC.

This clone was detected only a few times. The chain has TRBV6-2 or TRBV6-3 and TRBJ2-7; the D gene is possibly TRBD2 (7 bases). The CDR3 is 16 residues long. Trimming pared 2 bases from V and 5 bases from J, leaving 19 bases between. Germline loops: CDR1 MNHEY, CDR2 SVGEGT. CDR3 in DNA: TGTGCCAGCAGTTACCCCCCGGGGGGCCTGGTCAACGAGCAGTACTTC. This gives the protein CASSYPPGGLVNEQYF.

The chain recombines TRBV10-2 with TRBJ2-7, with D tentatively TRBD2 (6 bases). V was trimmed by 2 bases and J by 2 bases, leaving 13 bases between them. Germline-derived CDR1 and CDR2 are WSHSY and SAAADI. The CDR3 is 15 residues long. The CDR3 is CASSEPGEPAYEQYF. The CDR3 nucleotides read TGCGCCAGCAGTGAGCCGGGGGAACCTGCCTACGAGCAGTACTTC.

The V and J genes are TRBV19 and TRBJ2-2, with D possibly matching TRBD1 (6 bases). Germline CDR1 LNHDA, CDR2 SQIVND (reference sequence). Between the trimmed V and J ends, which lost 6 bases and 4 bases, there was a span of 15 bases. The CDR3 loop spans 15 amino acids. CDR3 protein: CASREQGRGTGELFF. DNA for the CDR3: TGTGCCAGTAGGGAACAGGGTCGGGGCACCGGGGAGCTGTTTTTT.

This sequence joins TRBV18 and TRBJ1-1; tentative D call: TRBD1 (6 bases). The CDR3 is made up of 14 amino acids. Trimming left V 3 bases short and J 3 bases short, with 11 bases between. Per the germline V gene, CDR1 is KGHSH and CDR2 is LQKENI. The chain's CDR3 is CASSPITGHTEAFF. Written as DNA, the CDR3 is TGTGCCAGCTCACCGATAACAGGGCACACTGAAGCTTTCTTT.

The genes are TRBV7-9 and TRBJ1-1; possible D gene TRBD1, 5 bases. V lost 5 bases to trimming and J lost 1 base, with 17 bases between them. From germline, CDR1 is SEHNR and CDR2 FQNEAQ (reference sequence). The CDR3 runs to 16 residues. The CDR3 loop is CASSRLGGHTNTEAFF. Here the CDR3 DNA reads TGTGCCAGCAGCCGGCTCGGTGGACACACGAACACTGAAGCTTTCTTT.